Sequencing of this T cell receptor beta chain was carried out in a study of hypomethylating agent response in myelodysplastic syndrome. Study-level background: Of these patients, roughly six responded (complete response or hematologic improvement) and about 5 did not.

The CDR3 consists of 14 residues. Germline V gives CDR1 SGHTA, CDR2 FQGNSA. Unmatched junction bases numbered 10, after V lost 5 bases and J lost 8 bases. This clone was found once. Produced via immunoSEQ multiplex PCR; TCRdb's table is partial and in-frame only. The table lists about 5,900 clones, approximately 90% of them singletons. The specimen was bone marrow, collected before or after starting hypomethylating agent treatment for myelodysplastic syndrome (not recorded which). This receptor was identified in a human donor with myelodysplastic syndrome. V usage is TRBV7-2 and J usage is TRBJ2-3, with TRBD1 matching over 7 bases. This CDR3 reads CASSKDRRAVTQYF. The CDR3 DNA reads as TGTGCCAGCAGCAAGGACAGGAGAGCGGTTACGCAGTATTTT.